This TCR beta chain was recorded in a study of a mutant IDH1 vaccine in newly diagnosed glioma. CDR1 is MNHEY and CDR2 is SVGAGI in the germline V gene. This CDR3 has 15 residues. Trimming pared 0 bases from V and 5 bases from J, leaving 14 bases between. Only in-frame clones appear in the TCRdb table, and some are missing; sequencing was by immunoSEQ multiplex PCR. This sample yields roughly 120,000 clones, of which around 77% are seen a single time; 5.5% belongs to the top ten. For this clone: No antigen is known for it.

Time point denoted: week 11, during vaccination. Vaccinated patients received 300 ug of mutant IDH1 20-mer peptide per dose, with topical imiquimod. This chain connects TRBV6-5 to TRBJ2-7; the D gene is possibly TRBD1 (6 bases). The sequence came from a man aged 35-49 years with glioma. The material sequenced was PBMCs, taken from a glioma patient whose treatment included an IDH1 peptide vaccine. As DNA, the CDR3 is TGTGCCAGCAGTTACTCGAACAGGGTTGACAACGAGCAGTACTTC. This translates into CASSYSNRVDNEQYF.